This T cell receptor (beta chain) was identified in a study of CD8+CD57+ T cells in acquired aplastic anemia listed by TCRdb under 2018. As for the study more broadly: Extracted DNA from sorted CD4+ and CD8+ cells averaged 3.2 ug, ranging from roughly 0.17 to 27.4 ug. A CD8+CD57+ expansion meant a frequency higher than the mean frequency seen in healthy subjects. What the work shows at the level of the full study, not this receptor alone: Patients and healthy controls showed no significant difference in CD8+ Simpson's diversity (P=0.060). Although 25 to 30 CD8+ CDR3 sequences were shared by patients and controls, these sequences appeared highly expressed in patients and within the immunodominant clones of patients.

Profiling of TCR beta VDJ combinations and CDR3 sequences used genomic DNA as the template. TCR repertoire sequencing was run on an Illumina HiSeq 2000. The authors' pipeline ran thus. TRBV/TRBJ rearrangement plots, CDR3 size and DJ length profiles, and Simpson's diversity index were used to evaluate the repertoires. Whichever DNA sequence was most abundant in the deep sequencing data was defined as the immunodominant clone. CDR3 amino acid sequences were screened for sharing across subjects and were compared with published repertoires and the VDJdb database. TCRdb applied fastp at Q25 and MiXCR to the public reads, then kept only in-frame beta chains. Identical CDR3 protein sequences are pooled into one entry, listed with their most common genes and DNA. Here the V and J calls rest on TCRdb's processing, not on the authors' analysis. The sample records about 160,000 distinct CDR3 sequences, 45% to 50% of which are singletons. The ten largest clones add up to under 40% of the sample.

Sequences DFQATT (CDR1) and SNEGSKA (CDR2) are obtained from the germline V gene (reference sequence). The V end gives up 0 bases and the J end 7 bases, leaving 11 bases in the junction not matched to a gene. Including the terminal cysteine and phenylalanine, the CDR3 comprises 15 residues. Only CDR3 DNA remains: 45 bases, in frame from the first base. This clonotype was picked up a small number of times. Its antigen remains undetermined. Within one base of it there is no much larger clone, and no base qualities were kept. The patients picked for sequencing were ones in whom flow cytometry had shown an expansion of CD8+CD57+ cells. All patients had severe acquired aplastic anemia diagnosed by International Study of Aplastic Anemia and Agranulocytosis and Camitta criteria. No patient had received any therapy when blood was sampled. In the study, sorted CD4+ and CD8+ blood T cells from patients with severe aplastic anemia and from healthy subjects underwent deep sequencing of TCR repertoires. Patients were enrolled in the USA under clinicaltrials.gov protocols 00001620, 01623167, 00001397, 00071045, 00081523 and 00961064. Ficoll-Paque density gradient centrifugation was used to isolate peripheral blood mononuclear cells. Before DNA was extracted, CD4+ and CD8+ T cells were sorted using either FACS or magnetic beads.

The sequence was collected from a human donor with aplastic anemia. Recombination joined TRBV20-1 with TRBJ2-7; the junction holds 8 bases that match TRBD2. Specimen: sorted CD4+, CD8+, or CD8+CD57+ T cells (not recorded which) from PBMCs. The base sequence is TGCAGTGCTAGAGAGTTAAAAAGCGGGGGAGGGGAGCAGTACTTC. It translates as CSARELKSGGGEQYF.